The 24 T cell receptor beta chains listed next were all sequenced from one sample in a study of T cells in Graves' hyperthyroidism and ophthalmopathy. Amplified TCR beta CDR3 regions derived from RNA transcripts. HTBI primers were employed in a first-round RT-PCR of the TCR CDR3. TCRdb reanalysed the multiplex PCR reads using MiXCR and keeps one entry per CDR3 protein. The sample carries 610,000 or so distinct CDR3 sequences, around 46% recorded once. Source material: peripheral blood or thyroid tissue (not recorded which). These receptor sequences come from a woman aged 18-29 years with Graves' hyperthyroidism.

The V and J genes are TRBV9 and TRBJ2-3; the match to TRBD2 covers 10 bases. CDR3 length: 15 amino acids. Looked up from germline, CDR1 is SGDLS and CDR2 is YYNGEE. The trim removed 2 bases at V and 2 bases at J, leaving 2 bases unmatched. CDR3 in DNA: TGTGCCAGCAGCGTGCTAGCGGGAGTCACAGATACGCAGTATTTT. Residues: CASSVLAGVTDTQYF.

This clonotype was counted a few times. V and J are TRBV12-5 and TRBJ2-7; perhaps TRBD1 as D (6 bases). V lost 7 bases and J lost 2, with 12 bases in between. In germline, CDR1 is LGHNT, CDR2 FRNRAP. The CDR3 consists of 13 residues. This CDR3 reads CASAIQGPYEQYF. The CDR3 DNA follows: TGTGCTAGTGCAATACAGGGCCCCTACGAGCAGTACTTC.

This clonotype was detected many times. The chain recombines TRBV27 with TRBJ2-5, with 7 bases aligning to TRBD2. Germline loops: CDR1 MNHEY, CDR2 SMNVEV (reference sequence). The CDR3 covers 14 residues. Losses at the gene ends were 5 bases for V and 6 bases for J; bases not matched to a gene: 9. For the CDR3, the DNA is TGTGCCAGCAGTCCACCCCCGGGGGGACAGACCCAGTACTTC. Protein sequence: CASSPPPGGQTQYF.

Comments on this clonotype: A read error may produce the germline difference seen at one junction end. The rearrangement links TRBV9 to TRBJ2-2; 11 bases fit TRBD2. This CDR3 has 18 residues. Germline V gene lookup returns CDR1 SGDLS and CDR2 YYNGEE. CDR3 DNA: TGTGCCAGCTCAGCGGCCGGGACTAGCGGTTTGAACACCGGGGAGTTGTTTTTT. The encoded protein is CASSAAGTSGLNTGELFF. The full variable domain, completed using reference TRBV9 and TRBJ2-2, is DSGVTQTPKHLITATGQRVTLRCSPRSGDLSVYWYQQSLDQGLQFLIQYYNGEERAKGNILERFSAQQFPDLHSELNLSSLELGDSALYFCASSAAGTSGLNTGELFFGEGSRLTVL.

The rearrangement uses TRBV5-1 and TRBJ2-3; unclear D gene. Germline V gene data show CDR1 as SGHRS and CDR2 as YFSETQ. V lost 3 bases and J lost 3, with 14 bases in between. The CDR3 extends over 15 amino acids. CDR3 DNA: TGCGCCAGCAGCTCGCGGACCACAGCTACAGATACGCAGTATTTT. Amino acids: CASSSRTTATDTQYF.

The chain links TRBV20-1 to TRBJ1-2; D may be TRBD1 (6 bases). Deletions cut 5 bases from V and 4 bases from J, with 17 bases between. The CDR3 is 14 residues long. Per the germline V gene, CDR1 is DFQATT and CDR2 is SNEGSKA (reference sequence). The CDR3, as DNA: TGCAGTGCTGAAAACTCCGGGACACCCTATGGCTACACCTTC. Protein: CSAENSGTPYGYTF.

The CDR3 region is CASSYPTSPSSYEQYF. The CDR3 DNA sequence: TGTGCCAGCAGCTACCCAACTAGTCCGAGCTCCTACGAGCAGTACTTC. The chain recombines TRBV3-1 with TRBJ2-7; possibly TRBD2 for D (5 bases). Trimming stripped 5 bases from V and 0 bases from J, with 17 bases between. Germline V lookup: CDR1 LGHDT, CDR2 YNNKEL (reference sequence). The CDR3 runs 16 residues.

The genes are TRBV6-5 and TRBJ2-2, with D tentatively TRBD1 or TRBD2 (7 bases each). V was clipped by 0 bases and J by 7 bases, with 18 bases between them. Germline V gene lookup returns CDR1 MNHEY and CDR2 SVGAGI. The CDR3 is 17 residues long. This CDR3 is CASSYSGRGRVVGELFF. The CDR3 bases are TGTGCCAGCAGTTACTCGGGGAGGGGGCGCGTGGTCGGGGAGCTGTTTTTT.

This rearrangement joins TRBV13 to TRBJ1-1; no definite D call. Trimming shortened V by 5 bases and J by 11 bases, and 21 bases separated the two germline ends. This CDR3 is 14 amino acids long. Germline V gene sequence: CDR1 PRHDT, CDR2 FYEKMQ (reference sequence). CDR3 nucleotides: TGTGCCAGCAGCCCGCTGGGGTTAGAGGTGGGTGCTTTCTTT. Translation: CASSPLGLEVGAFF. The entire variable domain, with the rest obtained from reference TRBV13 and TRBJ1-1, is as follows: AAGVIQSPRHLIKEKRETATLKCYPIPRHDTVYWYQQGPGQDPQFLISFYEKMQSDKGSIPDRFSAQQFSDYHSELNMSSLELGDSALYFCASSPLGLEVGAFFGQGTRLTVV.

This clonotype has at least ten counts. CDR3 nucleotide sequence: TGTGCCAGCAGCTTAGGGACTAGCGGGAGATTGGAGCAGTACTTC. Amino acid sequence: CASSLGTSGRLEQYF. V is TRBV13 and J is TRBJ2-7; 12 bases align to TRBD2. Trimming took 0 bases from V and 7 from J; bases not matched to a gene: 4. The CDR3 runs to 15 residues. Looked up from germline, CDR1 is PRHDT and CDR2 is FYEKMQ (reference sequence).

This chain uses TRBV29-1 with TRBJ2-5; TRBD2 matches 12 bases. With V trimmed by 7 bases and J by 0 bases, 6 bases remained unmatched. Per the germline V gene, CDR1 is SQVTM and CDR2 is ANQGSEA. This CDR3 is 15 amino acids long. The CDR3 region has the DNA TGCAGCGCCCGGACTAGCGGGATTGACCAAGAGACCCAGTACTTC. It encodes CSARTSGIDQETQYF.

At least ten counts were recorded for this clonotype. The rearrangement joins TRBV7-2 to TRBJ2-2; 7 bases match TRBD2. V shed 0 bases, J shed 4 bases, and the junction held 8 bases outside the gene matches. The CDR3 is 17 amino acids. Germline CDR1 reads SGHTA; CDR2 reads FQGNSA. The CDR3 here is CASSLAVGGTRTGELFF. In DNA, the CDR3 is TGTGCCAGCAGCTTAGCGGTCGGGGGGACTCGCACCGGGGAGCTGTTTTTT.

The sample holds many counts of this clonotype. The rearrangement uses TRBV12-3 or TRBV12-4 and TRBJ1-1; D is ambiguous. V lost 0 bases and J 1 base, leaving 18 bases between the germline ends. The CDR3 loop spans 18 amino acids. The CDR3 sequence is CASSLAIRRLYKNTEAFF. The CDR3, as DNA: TGTGCCAGCAGTTTAGCTATACGTCGGTTGTACAAGAACACTGAAGCTTTCTTT.

In its sample, this clonotype was seen many times. The genes are TRBV7-9 and TRBJ1-4; D call uncertain. This CDR3 is 14 amino acids long. Germline V gene lookup returns CDR1 SEHNR and CDR2 FQNEAQ (reference sequence). V lost 1 base and J 8 bases, leaving 11 bases between the germline ends. The CDR3 sequence is CASSLEALGEKLFF. The CDR3 DNA follows: TGTGCCAGCAGCTTAGAGGCTCTTGGCGAAAAACTGTTTTTT.

This clonotype has at least ten counts. V and J are TRBV2 and TRBJ1-4; weak D call: TRBD1 (5 bases). CDR1 and CDR2 (germline): SNHLY, FYNNEI. The CDR3 spans 15 residues. Trimming took off 3 bases at V and 5 bases at J, with 13 bases between the two ends. The CDR3 DNA reads as TGTGCCAGCAGTGACGGTGGCAGGGCAAATGAAAAACTGTTTTTT. It specifies CASSDGGRANEKLFF.

Notes on this clonotype: One end of the junction varies from germline; a read error may be responsible. The rearrangement uses TRBV5-1 and TRBJ2-2; possibly TRBD1 or TRBD2 for D (5 bases each). This CDR3 is 14 amino acids long. Germline loops: CDR1 SGHRS, CDR2 YFSETQ. The chain's CDR3 is CASSLAQGVGELSF. Here the CDR3 DNA reads TGCGCCAGCAGCTTGGCGCAGGGAGTCGGGGAGCTGTCTTTT.

V is TRBV24-1 and J is TRBJ2-4; D is ambiguous. Germline CDR1 reads KGHDR; CDR2 reads SFDVKD. The CDR3 has 14 residues. Deletions cut 0 bases from V and 7 bases from J, with 9 bases between. CDR3 in amino acids: CATSDLGDGNIQYF. The CDR3 DNA follows: TGTGCCACCAGTGATTTGGGGGATGGGAACATTCAGTACTTC.

This clonotype appeared a few times. The chain employs TRBV19 and TRBJ1-5; 11 nucleotides line up with TRBD1. V lost 7 bases and J lost 0; bases outside the gene matches: 11. The CDR3 consists of 18 residues. Germline CDR1 LNHDA, CDR2 SQIVND (reference sequence). The CDR3 DNA sequence: TGTGCCAGTACTGGGGACAGGGGGTCTTTAAATAGCAATCAGCCCCAGCATTTT. Protein product: CASTGDRGSLNSNQPQHF. Full variable domain (rest looked up from reference TRBV19 and TRBJ1-5): DGGITQSPKYLFRKEGQNVTLSCEQNLNHDAMYWYRQDPGQGLRLIYYSQIVNDFQKGDIAEGYSVSREKKESFPLTVTSAQKNPTAFYLCASTGDRGSLNSNQPQHFGDGTRLSIL.

CDR3 amino acids: CASSGTGDQNSYEQYF. The CDR3 DNA follows: TGTGCCAGCAGTGGGACAGGGGACCAGAACTCCTACGAGCAGTACTTC. The rearrangement joins TRBV12-3 or TRBV12-4 to TRBJ2-7; 10 bases are shared with TRBD1. J gave up 0 bases and V 5 bases, and 7 bases lay outside the gene matches. The CDR3 runs 16 residues.

The J gene is TRBJ2-5, the V gene TRBV12-5, with TRBD2 matching 11 bases. Germline V gene lookup returns CDR1 LGHNT and CDR2 FRNRAP. This CDR3 region has 12 residues. CDR3 in amino acids: CAIAGGQETQYF. In DNA, the CDR3 is TGTGCCATAGCGGGAGGGCAAGAGACCCAGTACTTC.

The rearrangement joins TRBV6-1 to TRBJ1-1; perhaps TRBD1 as D (6 bases). The germline CDR1 and CDR2 sequences are MNHNS and SASEGT. Trimming took 5 bases from V and 1 from J, leaving 14 bases between them. CDR3 length equals 15 residues. CDR3 nucleotides: TGTGCCAGCAGTAGAAACTCGACAGGGAACACTGAAGCTTTCTTT. Its translation: CASSRNSTGNTEAFF.

This clonotype has a count of ten or more. The gene calls are TRBV7-8 and TRBJ1-4; TRBD1 matches 10 bases. Germline CDR1 SGHVS, CDR2 FQNEAQ. Losses at the gene ends were 2 bases for V and 0 bases for J; bases not matched to a gene: 6. This CDR3 is 18 amino acids long. CDR3 loop: CASSLPGQGGATNEKLFF. The CDR3 nucleotides read TGTGCCAGCAGCTTACCTGGACAGGGGGGGGCAACTAATGAAAAACTGTTTTTT.

At least ten counts were recorded for this clonotype. The chain has TRBV7-8 and TRBJ1-5; D is ambiguous. V shed 2 bases and J shed 0 bases, with 5 bases lying between them. From germline, CDR1 is SGHVS and CDR2 FQNEAQ. This CDR3 spans 14 amino acids. The CDR3: CASSLQVSNQPQHF. CDR3 DNA sequence: TGTGCCAGCAGCTTACAGGTTAGCAATCAGCCCCAGCATTTT.

This clonotype was observed once. Being one base from a much bigger clone, this may be a read error. The chain has TRBV4-2 and TRBJ1-2; possible D gene TRBD1, 5 bases. Germline lookup yields CDR1 LGHNA and CDR2 YNFKEQ. The germline V and J ends were trimmed by 5 bases and 7 bases, with 14 bases remaining between them. The CDR3 loop spans 13 amino acids. In DNA form, the CDR3 reads TGTGCCAGCAGCAAGCGGGGGTCTGGTGGCTACACCTTC. It is translated as CASSKRGSGGYTF.